These T cell receptor beta chains were read from a single sample in a study of T cells in localized non-small cell lung cancer. Assay: immunoSEQ multiplex PCR; the TCRdb copy retains only in-frame clones and omits some. Of more than 11,000 clones listed, approximately 89% are singletons. The input for sequencing was peripheral blood mononuclear cells, taken before any cancer treatment. All receptors come from a man aged 40-75 years with stage III lung adenocarcinoma. CDR3s include the opening cysteine and the closing phenylalanine or tryptophan. The order of the fields is clone size, J gene, V gene, D gene, CDR3 DNA, CDR3 protein. A D gene is named only where the DNA matches it firmly. Expanded clones are given a class, and other clones once, few, many or no size at all.

clone size: NA; J gene: TRBJ2-5; V gene: TRBV2; D gene: NA; CDR3 DNA: TGTGCCAGCACCCTTCGGACACAGAGGGAGACCCAGTACTTC; CDR3 protein: CASTLRTQRETQYF
clone size: NA; J gene: TRBJ2-4; V gene: TRBV2; D gene: NA; CDR3 DNA: TGTGCCAGCAGGGCGGACCCTCAGACGGCCAAAAACATTCAGTACTTC; CDR3 protein: CASRADPQTAKNIQYF
clone size: NA; J gene: TRBJ2-1; V gene: TRBV27; D gene: TRBD2; CDR3 DNA: TGTGCCAGCAGCCCTACTAGCGGGAACTACAATGAGCAGTTCTTC; CDR3 protein: CASSPTSGNYNEQFF
clone size: NA; J gene: TRBJ2-3; V gene: TRBV6-5; D gene: TRBD2; CDR3 DNA: TGTGCCAGCAGTCTGGGACTAGCGGGAGCGGGTACGCAGTATTTT; CDR3 protein: CASSLGLAGAGTQYF
clone size: NA; J gene: TRBJ2-7; V gene: TRBV30; D gene: NA; CDR3 DNA: TGTGCCTGGAGTAAAGGAGGCGAGCAGTACTTC; CDR3 protein: CAWSKGGEQYF
clone size: NA; J gene: TRBJ1-5; V gene: TRBV10-3; D gene: NA; CDR3 DNA: TGTGCCATCAGGAGGGACGGGTATAGCAATCAGCCCCAGCATTTT; CDR3 protein: CAIRRDGYSNQPQHF
clone size: NA; J gene: TRBJ1-2; V gene: TRBV28; D gene: NA; CDR3 DNA: TGTGCCAGCAGTTTAGGCAACTATGGCTACACCTTC; CDR3 protein: CASSLGNYGYTF
clone size: NA; J gene: TRBJ2-7; V gene: TRBV5-6; D gene: NA; CDR3 DNA: TGTGCCAGCAGCTTCCAGAGCTCCTACGAGCAGTACTTC; CDR3 protein: CASSFQSSYEQYF
clone size: NA; J gene: TRBJ2-5; V gene: TRBV28; D gene: TRBD1; CDR3 DNA: TGTGCCAGCAGTCCACAGGGGCCGGAGACCCAGTACTTC; CDR3 protein: CASSPQGPETQYF
clone size: NA; J gene: TRBJ2-7; V gene: TRBV6-1; D gene: NA; CDR3 DNA: TGTGCCAGCAGTGAATCGGAAGCTACCGAGCAGTACTTC; CDR3 protein: CASSESEATEQYF
clone size: NA; J gene: TRBJ1-1; V gene: TRBV28; D gene: NA; CDR3 DNA: TGTGCCAGCAGTTCCGGGACGTTGAACACTGAAGCTTTCTTT; CDR3 protein: CASSSGTLNTEAFF
clone size: NA; J gene: TRBJ2-6; V gene: TRBV7-6; D gene: NA; CDR3 DNA: TGTGCCAGCAGCTTAGATGGGGGCTCCCTCTCTGGGGCCAACGTCCTGACTTTC; CDR3 protein: CASSLDGGSLSGANVLTF
clone size: medium-sized; J gene: TRBJ2-7; V gene: TRBV19; D gene: TRBD1; CDR3 DNA: TGTGCCAGTGCCGAGGGACAGGGCAGCACCTACGAGCAGTACTTC; CDR3 protein: CASAEGQGSTYEQYF
clone size: NA; J gene: TRBJ2-7; V gene: TRBV6-1; D gene: NA; CDR3 DNA: TGTGCCAGCAGTGATATGTCTACCCTGATCTCCGAGCAGTACTTC; CDR3 protein: CASSDMSTLISEQYF
clone size: NA; J gene: TRBJ2-5; V gene: TRBV14; D gene: TRBD1; CDR3 DNA: TGTGCCAGCAGCCTCCGGGACAGGGGGCACCAAGAGACCCAGTACTTC; CDR3 protein: CASSLRDRGHQETQYF
clone size: NA; J gene: TRBJ2-2; V gene: TRBV7-9; D gene: TRBD2; CDR3 DNA: TGTGCCAGCAGCTACACTAGCGGGAACGGGGAGCTGTTTTTT; CDR3 protein: CASSYTSGNGELFF
clone size: NA; J gene: TRBJ2-7; V gene: TRBV7-2; D gene: NA; CDR3 DNA: TGTGCCAGCAGCTTATCCCTGGAGGGGGGATACGAGCAGTACTTC; CDR3 protein: CASSLSLEGGYEQYF
clone size: NA; J gene: TRBJ2-4; V gene: TRBV11-2; D gene: NA; CDR3 DNA: TGTGCCAGCAGCGTAGACATGGGAAACATTCAGTACTTC; CDR3 protein: CASSVDMGNIQYF
clone size: NA; J gene: TRBJ2-7; V gene: TRBV28; D gene: NA; CDR3 DNA: TGTGCCAGCAGTTTATCGTCAGGGTACCGCTCCTACGAGCAGTACTTC; CDR3 protein: CASSLSSGYRSYEQYF
clone size: NA; J gene: TRBJ2-3; V gene: TRBV27; D gene: TRBD1; CDR3 DNA: TGTGCCAGCAGTCCACCCGGGACAGGGGGCACAGATACGCAGTATTTT; CDR3 protein: CASSPPGTGGTDTQYF
clone size: NA; J gene: TRBJ2-1; V gene: TRBV28; D gene: NA; CDR3 DNA: TGTGCCAGCAGTTTGGCCAATGAGCAGTTCTTC; CDR3 protein: CASSLANEQFF
clone size: NA; J gene: TRBJ2-7; V gene: TRBV30; D gene: NA; CDR3 DNA: TGTGCCTGGAGTGTAAAAGTTGAGCAGTACTTC; CDR3 protein: CAWSVKVEQYF
clone size: NA; J gene: TRBJ1-1; V gene: TRBV28; D gene: NA; CDR3 DNA: TGTGCCAGCAACCCTGTAGGGTACCCTGAAGCTTTCTTT; CDR3 protein: CASNPVGYPEAFF
clone size: NA; J gene: TRBJ2-5; V gene: TRBV19; D gene: NA; CDR3 DNA: TGTGCCACTCAAACAGGGCTTAAGGAGACCCAGTACTTC; CDR3 protein: CATQTGLKETQYF
clone size: few; J gene: TRBJ2-1; V gene: TRBV7-9; D gene: NA; CDR3 DNA: TGTGCCAGCAGGCCCGGTAGCTCCTACAATGAGCAGTTCTTC; CDR3 protein: CASRPGSSYNEQFF
clone size: NA; J gene: TRBJ2-3; V gene: TRBV10-2; D gene: TRBD1; CDR3 DNA: TGCGCCAGCAGTGTCACAGGGGGCATTAGCACAGATACGCAGTATTTT; CDR3 protein: CASSVTGGISTDTQYF
clone size: NA; J gene: TRBJ1-2; V gene: TRBV5-6; D gene: NA; CDR3 DNA: TGTGCCAGCAGCTTTGGGACAACTAACTATGGCTACACCTTC; CDR3 protein: CASSFGTTNYGYTF
clone size: NA; J gene: TRBJ1-5; V gene: TRBV10-3; D gene: TRBD1; CDR3 DNA: TGTGCCATCAGTGGACAGGGGGTCAATCAGCCCCAGCATTTT; CDR3 protein: CAISGQGVNQPQHF
clone size: NA; J gene: TRBJ2-7; V gene: TRBV7-9; D gene: TRBD2; CDR3 DNA: TGTGCCAGCAGCTTAGAATCCAGCGGGAGCTCACGCTCCTACGAGCAGTACTTC; CDR3 protein: CASSLESSGSSRSYEQYF
clone size: NA; J gene: TRBJ1-4; V gene: TRBV28; D gene: TRBD1; CDR3 DNA: TGTGCCAGCAGTCGGACAGGGGTACGGGGTGAAAAACTGTTTTTT; CDR3 protein: CASSRTGVRGEKLFF
clone size: NA; J gene: TRBJ2-5; V gene: TRBV25-1; D gene: NA; CDR3 DNA: TGTGCCACCGACTCAGGAAGGCTTGGGGAGACCCAGTACTTC; CDR3 protein: CATDSGRLGETQYF
clone size: NA; J gene: TRBJ2-1; V gene: TRBV6-1; D gene: NA; CDR3 DNA: TGTGCCACCTACAAGCGGCTATACGGTGAGCAGTTCTTC; CDR3 protein: CATYKRLYGEQFF
clone size: NA; J gene: TRBJ2-3; V gene: TRBV15; D gene: TRBD2; CDR3 DNA: TGTGCCACCAGCAGAGGGAGGGAGGGGTCCTCTTATACGCAGTATTTT; CDR3 protein: CATSRGREGSSYTQYF
clone size: NA; J gene: TRBJ1-2; V gene: TRBV6-8; D gene: NA; CDR3 DNA: TGTGCCAGCAGTTGGACTTATGGCTACACCTTC; CDR3 protein: CASSWTYGYTF
clone size: once; J gene: TRBJ1-4; V gene: TRBV7-9; D gene: TRBD1; CDR3 DNA: TGTGCCAGCAGCCAATCAGGGGGGACTAATGAAAAACTGTTTTTT; CDR3 protein: CASSQSGGTNEKLFF
clone size: NA; J gene: TRBJ2-2; V gene: TRBV14; D gene: NA; CDR3 DNA: TGTGCCAGCAGCCAACTTGGCGGGGAGCTGTTTTTT; CDR3 protein: CASSQLGGELFF
clone size: once; J gene: TRBJ1-1; V gene: TRBV10-2; D gene: NA; CDR3 DNA: TGCGCCAGCATGGTAGTCAGGGGCGACACTGAAGCTTTCTTT; CDR3 protein: CASMVVRGDTEAFF